The clone carrying this TCR beta chain was detected a few times. Its antigen remains unidentified. The study profiled TCR beta VDJ and CDR3 using genomic DNA as template. Each CDR3 protein gets one entry after TCRdb re-called the reads with MiXCR. The sample has under 200,000 distinct CDR3 sequences, about 64% seen once. The data were taken from a study of CD8+CD57+ T cells in acquired aplastic anemia. Study-wide points: Comparison of patients with controls identified about 27 shared CD8+ CDR3 sequences.

The CDR3 is made up of 11 amino acids. With V trimmed by 5 bases and J by 11 bases, 4 bases remained unmatched. CDR1 is MNHEY and CDR2 is SVGAGI in the germline V gene. Sequenced input: sorted CD4+, CD8+, or CD8+CD57+ T cells (not recorded which) from PBMCs. This TCR was sampled from a human donor with severe aplastic anemia or a healthy control (not recorded which). V is TRBV6-5 and J is TRBJ2-3; 7 positions match TRBD1. CDR3 protein: CASSHRQGQYF. DNA for the CDR3: TGTGCCAGCAGTCATCGACAGGGGCAGTATTTT.